This TCR beta chain was observed in a study of blood T cell repertoires in COVID-19 (dated by TCRdb to about 2020). Context from the whole study: Samples covering the acute and convalescent phases of COVID-19 were provided by collaborators in the United States, Italy and Spain. The prospective study material was composed of cDNA or gDNA derived from T cells, B-cell-depleted T cells, or PBMCs. Sample metadata almost always included a de-identified subject ID, COVID-19 status, age in years and sex. Subjects who had been exposed to COVID-19, were actively infected with it, or had recovered from it provided the deeply sampled blood TCRbeta repertoires that made up the dataset. Where available, HLA class I and class II types were taken from metadata supplied by the sample provider and were not determined by assay-based typing. The repertoires were released in a freely available public database meant as a resource for research on the immune response to SARS-CoV-2. The samples were drawn from two sources: the first 160 participants of the ongoing ImmuneRACE study, and 1,200 or so subjects contributed by 6 global collaborators.

Participants in the prospective study were enrolled through a virtual design, were aged about 18 to 89 years, and lived in roughly 26 United States geographic areas. In the prospective study, cohorts were assigned on the basis of participant-reported clinical history obtained from a screening survey and a study questionnaire. Recovered participants in ImmuneRACE Cohort 3 were defined as having two consecutive negative NP/OP PCR tests, clearance from a healthcare professional, or resolution of symptoms. Each participant in the prospective study had whole blood, serum and a nasopharyngeal or oropharyngeal swab collected by mobile phlebotomists. Participants in the prospective study had the option to provide additional blood draws and questionnaires over a 2-month period. Before DNA extraction, blood samples from the prospective study were shipped at room temperature or frozen. Broader findings and caveats from the paper: The quantity of clinical and demographic metadata differed by source and by participant and was supplied without curation.

The immunoSEQ Assay, a bias-controlled multiplex PCR, was used to amplify TCRbeta CDR3 regions from genomic DNA. Per the original workflow: The number of nucleated cells in each sample was estimated by amplification of reference gene primers within the assay. To quantify the absolute abundance of each unique TCRbeta CDR3 rearrangement, sequence reads were collapsed and filtered. For each sample, productive Simpson clonality was calculated as the square root of Simpson's diversity index over productive rearrangements. What TCRdb holds here is the immuneACCESS table cut down to in-frame rearrangements. Part of the clones is not present; checked against another copy, under half of the missing clones reflect an unresolved V gene, and the others are unexplained. The V and J calls and clone size come from that table; D and trimming were worked out from the DNA. This sample comprises around 470,000 clones, 90% of them detected only once. Clones ranked in the top ten supply approximately 0.55% of the sample.

At the junction V is shortened by 0 bases and J by 1 base; bases outside the gene matches: 2. The CDR3, cysteine through phenylalanine, is 15 amino acids long. Just CDR3 DNA is preserved here, 45 bases in frame from base 1. As encoded in the germline V gene, CDR1 is KGHSH while CDR2 is LQKENI. With regard to this clone: Its antigen specificity is not known. Base-call qualities are not available, and no considerably larger clone is one nucleotide away.

Specimen: PBMCs or T cells enriched from blood (not recorded which). This receptor was obtained from a man aged 18 to 30 who had recovered from COVID-19. This receptor chain uses TRBV18 and TRBJ1-1; 7 bases in the middle match TRBD1. This receptor has the CDR3 CASSPPRGRNTEAFF. The DNA sequence is as follows: TGTGCCAGCTCACCACCGAGGGGGCGGAACACTGAAGCTTTCTTT.